This TCR beta chain was sequenced during a study of Graves' ophthalmopathy and Graves' hyperthyroidism. At the level of the study: Researchers classed hyperthyroidism as stable given no ophthalmopathy within 18 months of follow-up. Overall study results and limits: Stable hyperthyroidism and ophthalmopathy were told apart by a 13-signature model, which achieved about 88% sensitivity and nearly 84% specificity. Most thyroid-expanded clonotypes exceeding 0.001 frequency were also found in blood.

As to this clonotype: Its specificity is unknown.

The CDR3 sequence is 13 residues long. V lost 4 bases and J 0 bases, leaving 7 bases between the germline ends. Germline V gene sequence: CDR1 GTSNPN, CDR2 SVGIG (reference sequence). The study amplified TCR beta CDR3 regions using RNA transcripts. The library came from an HTBI-primed first-round RT-PCR and a second-round multiplex PCR. MiXCR was run by TCRdb on the multiplex PCR reads, yielding one entry per CDR3 protein. The sample holds around 590,000 distinct CDR3 sequences, under 45% seen once. This TCR derives from an adult man with Graves' hyperthyroidism. This chain joins TRBV30 and TRBJ1-3; D remains ambiguous. The specimen sequenced was peripheral blood or thyroid tissue (not recorded which). The CDR3 sequence is CAWNPVSGNTIYF. Written as DNA, the CDR3 is TGTGCCTGGAATCCCGTCTCTGGAAACACCATATATTTT. Full variable domain (remainder filled in from reference TRBV30 and TRBJ1-3): SQTIHQWPATLVQPVGSPLSLECTVEGTSNPNLYWYRQAAGRGLQLLFYSVGIGQISSEVPQNLSASRPQDRQFILSSKKLLLSDSGFYLCAWNPVSGNTIYFGEGSWLTVV.